These 19 T cell receptor beta chains share one sample of origin, sequenced in a study of blood T cell repertoires in COVID-19. The table came from immunoSEQ multiplex PCR; TCRdb's copy has only in-frame clones and leaves some out. Counted here are fewer than 200,000 clones, 87% occurring once; the ten biggest clones make up roughly an eighth. The sequencing input was peripheral blood. The receptors come from a woman aged 70-85 years with COVID-19, enrolled during active disease.

V is TRBV30 and J is TRBJ1-3; D not certain. CDR3 length equals 13 residues. The germline V and J ends were trimmed by 2 bases and 4 bases, with 9 bases remaining between them. From germline, CDR1 is GTSNPN and CDR2 SVGIG (reference sequence). This chain's CDR3 is CAWSRNSGNTIYF. The CDR3 region has the DNA TGTGCCTGGAGTAGAAACAGCGGAAACACCATATATTTT.

The chain has TRBV19 and TRBJ2-4; tentative D call: TRBD1 (6 bases). Trimming left V 4 bases short and J 0 bases short, with 13 bases between. The CDR3 length is 16 residues. Per the germline V gene, CDR1 is LNHDA and CDR2 is SQIVND (reference sequence). The DNA for the CDR3 is TGTGCCAGTAGTAGTAGGGACAATCTAGCCAAAAACATTCAGTACTTC. Protein product: CASSSRDNLAKNIQYF.

This chain connects TRBV30 to TRBJ2-3, with 7 positions matching TRBD2. V dropped 1 base and J dropped 0; count of bases not matched to a gene: 13. This CDR3 is built from 18 residues. Germline V gene data show CDR1 as GTSNPN and CDR2 as SVGIG (reference sequence). The CDR3 DNA is TGTGCCTGGAGTGCCCCGAGTGAGCTAGCGGTGAGCACAGATACGCAGTATTTT. It codes for CAWSAPSELAVSTDTQYF.

This chain's CDR3 is CASSSGLYGYTF. DNA of the CDR3: TGTGCCAGCAGTTCAGGGCTCTATGGCTACACCTTC. J is TRBJ1-2 and V is TRBV12-3 or TRBV12-4; perhaps TRBD1 as D (5 bases). The germline V and J ends were trimmed by 4 bases and 4 bases, with 7 bases remaining between them. The CDR3 contains 12 residues.

V and J are TRBV6-6 and TRBJ2-7, with 11 bases that match TRBD1. This CDR3 is built from 15 residues. Germline trimming cut 6 bases from V and 2 bases from J; bases unmatched to any gene: 6. Germline V gives CDR1 MNHNY, CDR2 SVGAGI (reference sequence). Written as DNA, the CDR3 is TGTGCCAGCAGCCGCGGGACAGGGGGGGCCTACGAGCAGTACTTC. Translating it yields CASSRGTGGAYEQYF.

The chain has TRBV6-1 and TRBJ1-6, with D possibly matching TRBD1 (6 bases). Per germline, CDR1 MNHNS and CDR2 SASEGT. The CDR3 length is 17 residues. The V end was cut by 0 bases, the J end by 1 base, with 10 bases between. For the CDR3, the DNA is TGTGCCAGCAGTGAAGCGCGCAGGGGATCCTATAATTCACCCCTCCACTTT. Amino acid sequence: CASSEARRGSYNSPLHF.

The chain recombines TRBV2 with TRBJ2-7; D is perhaps TRBD2 (6 bases). Between the trimmed V and J ends, which lost 7 bases and 7 bases, there was a span of 17 bases. The CDR3 contains 13 residues. Germline V lookup: CDR1 SNHLY, CDR2 FYNNEI. The CDR3 is CASTSGWGREQYF. CDR3 sequence (DNA): TGTGCCAGCACCAGCGGGTGGGGAAGGGAGCAGTACTTC.

The chain has TRBV18 and TRBJ1-2, with TRBD1 as a possible D gene (5 bases). Germline V CDR1 and CDR2: KGHSH, LQKENI. V gave up 2 bases and J gave up 3 bases, with 7 bases separating them. There are 13 residues in the CDR3. The CDR3 here is CASSPAQDYGYTF. In DNA, the CDR3 is TGTGCCAGCTCACCAGCACAGGACTATGGCTACACCTTC.

The rearrangement links TRBV6-5 to TRBJ1-1; no clear D. Germline loops: CDR1 MNHEY, CDR2 SVGAGI. Trimming stripped 8 bases from V and 1 base from J, with 14 bases between. The CDR3 length is 14 residues. The CDR3, as DNA: TGTGCCAGCCCTCTACTCCCCGGGAACACTGAAGCTTTCTTT. The encoded protein is CASPLLPGNTEAFF.

The rearrangement joins TRBV28 to TRBJ1-2, with 9 bases fitting TRBD1. This CDR3 is 15 amino acids long. The germline V gene has CDR1 MDHEN and CDR2 SYDVKM. The V gene end was trimmed by 3 bases and the J gene end by 3 bases; junction bases not matched to a gene: 5. Written as DNA, the CDR3 is TGTGCCAGCAGTTTTCCGGGACAGGGAGACTATGGCTACACCTTC. Translating it yields CASSFPGQGDYGYTF.

V gene TRBV2 combines with J gene TRBJ2-7; D unresolved. Germline lookup yields CDR1 SNHLY and CDR2 FYNNEI. V lost 6 bases, J lost 11 bases, and 20 bases lay in between. CDR3 length equals 13 residues. The CDR3 DNA is TGTGCCAGCAGCGTAAATCGCCTACGAGCAAAGTACTTC. The encoded protein is CASSVNRLRAKYF.

The chain links TRBV11-2 to TRBJ2-7; D is possibly TRBD2 (6 bases). The V gene lost 5 bases and the J gene lost 0 bases, with 11 bases spanning the gap. CDR1 and CDR2 from the germline V gene are SGHAT and FQNNGV. The CDR3 extends over 14 amino acids. The CDR3 spells CASSQAGSSYEQYF. CDR3 in DNA: TGTGCCAGCAGCCAAGCCGGGAGCTCCTACGAGCAGTACTTC.

This clone was seen once. Other DNA sequences of this sample code for an identical CDR3. The chain is built from TRBV5-1 and TRBJ1-1; TRBD1 matches 8 bases. CDR3 size: 14 residues. Trimming at V came to 0 bases and at J to 4 bases, leaving 2 bases not matched to a gene. Germline assignment: CDR1 SGHRS and CDR2 YFSETQ. For the CDR3, the DNA is TGCGCCAGCAGCTTGGCCACAGGGGGCACTGAAGCTTTCTTT. It codes for CASSLATGGTEAFF.

The CDR3 region has the DNA TGTGCCAGCAGCTTGCTTAGGGGGTACAATCAGCCCCAGCATTTT. This gives the protein CASSLLRGYNQPQHF. The J gene is TRBJ1-5, the V gene TRBV5-6; D is perhaps TRBD1 (6 bases). V was trimmed by 1 base and J by 3 bases, leaving 11 bases between them. CDR1 is SGHDT, CDR2 YYEEEE, per germline. The CDR3 has 15 amino acids.

The V call is TRBV15, the J call TRBJ1-4; D gene ambiguous. This CDR3 contains 15 residues. V was clipped by 0 bases and J by 7 bases, with 12 bases between them. CDR1 is LNHNV and CDR2 is YYDKDF in the germline V gene (reference sequence). This chain's CDR3 is CATSRDYGVVEKLFF. For the CDR3, the DNA is TGTGCCACCAGCAGAGATTACGGGGTAGTTGAAAAACTGTTTTTT.

This chain joins TRBV7-8 and TRBJ1-2, with D unresolved. The CDR3 sequence is 11 residues long. Trimming cost V 10 bases and J 2 bases, with 8 bases left between them. Germline V gene data show CDR1 as SGHVS and CDR2 as FQNEAQ. CDR3 bases: TGTGCCACCACAACGAACTATGGCTACACCTTC. It specifies CATTTNYGYTF. Full variable domain (missing parts from reference TRBV7-8 and TRBJ1-2): GAGVSQSPRYKVAKRGQDVALRCDPISGHVSLFWYQQALGQGPEFLTYFQNEAQLDKSGLPSDRFFAERPEGSVSTLKIQRTQQEDSAVYLCATTTNYGYTFGSGTRLTVV.

The chain recombines TRBV18 with TRBJ2-2; D remains unclear. There are 13 residues in the CDR3. V was cut by 4 bases and J by 7 bases, with 10 bases left in between. Germline V gives CDR1 KGHSH, CDR2 LQKENI. In nucleotides, the CDR3 is TGTGCCAGCTCACTTACAGCTGTCGGGGAGCTGTTTTTT. This translates into CASSLTAVGELFF.

This clone came up once. The V and J genes are TRBV7-3 and TRBJ2-1; 8 bases align to TRBD2. This CDR3 region has 14 residues. V lost 8 bases and J lost 5; bases outside the gene matches: 8. CDR1 is SGHTA, CDR2 FQGTGA, per germline. This CDR3 is CASAPGGSNNEQFF. CDR3 in DNA: TGTGCCAGCGCCCCGGGGGGGTCAAACAATGAGCAGTTCTTC.

This clone was seen only a few times. The chain combines TRBV9 with TRBJ1-5, with 9 bases aligning to TRBD1. V shed 4 bases, J shed 1 base, and the junction held 6 bases outside the gene matches. Germline V gene data show CDR1 as SGDLS and CDR2 as YYNGEE. The CDR3 is 16 residues long. CDR3 sequence (DNA): TGTGCCAGCAGCACGGGGACAGGGCAGAGCAATCAGCCCCAGCATTTT. Protein: CASSTGTGQSNQPQHF.